Below are 28 T cell receptor beta chains sequenced from a single sample in a study of long-term antiretroviral therapy in people with HIV. At the survey level, the v3.0 immunoSEQ assay was run. Profiled with immunoSEQ multiplex PCR; TCRdb holds only in-frame clones, not every one. The table includes more than 15,000 clones, roughly 80% detected once. The sample here was unsorted PBMCs, taken 0.5 years before starting antiretroviral therapy. Receptors were obtained from a man between 18 and 35 years old with HIV.

The genes are TRBV27 and TRBJ2-1; D not certain. The V end was cut by 5 bases, the J end by 7 bases, with 15 bases between. The CDR3 is made up of 14 amino acids. The V gene's germline CDR1 is MNHEY and CDR2 SMNVEV (reference sequence). CDR3 coding DNA: TGTGCCAGCAGTCTTCTCTTCCTTGGGAATGAGCAGTTCTTC. Its translation is CASSLLFLGNEQFF.

This chain joins TRBV27 and TRBJ1-1, with D maybe TRBD1 (6 bases). Germline V gene lookup returns CDR1 MNHEY and CDR2 SMNVEV (reference sequence). The germline V and J ends were trimmed by 5 bases and 4 bases, with 20 bases remaining between them. This CDR3 spans 16 amino acids. The CDR3 nucleotides are TGTGCCAGCAGTCCTTTGGGGGGGGCTGACGGCACTGAAGCTTTCTTT. This codes for CASSPLGGADGTEAFF.

The chain uses TRBV21-1 and TRBJ1-5. TRBV21-1 is a recognized pseudogene. The CDR3 runs 17 residues. CDR3 protein: CASSKQVILVSNQPQHF. CDR3 sequence (DNA): TGTGCCAGCAGCAAACAAGTCATCCTGGTCAGCAATCAGCCCCAGCATTTT.

This chain uses TRBV11-2 with TRBJ2-7; TRBD1 matches 7 bases. This CDR3 has 15 residues. The ends lost 2 bases at V and 6 bases at J; junction bases unmatched: 10. Looked up from germline, CDR1 is SGHAT and CDR2 is FQNNGV. CDR3 region: CASSLRTDRRSEQYF. CDR3 nucleotide sequence: TGTGCCAGCAGCTTACGAACGGACAGGAGAAGCGAGCAGTACTTC.

The gene calls are TRBV5-1 and TRBJ2-7, with D maybe TRBD1 (6 bases). This CDR3 has 15 amino acids. Germline CDR1 SGHRS, CDR2 YFSETQ. The V end was cut by 4 bases, the J end by 0 bases, with 14 bases between. The chain's CDR3 is CASSPGQRSSYEQYF. CDR3 bases: TGCGCCAGCAGCCCCGGACAGCGTAGCTCCTACGAGCAGTACTTC.

V usage is TRBV11-2 and J usage is TRBJ2-5, with D possibly called TRBD1 or TRBD2 (5 bases each). The CDR3 length is 16 residues. Germline loops: CDR1 SGHAT, CDR2 FQNNGV. Trimming removed 3 bases from V and 1 base from J, with 15 bases in between. CDR3 loop: CASSFSLRGFQETQYF. The CDR3 coding sequence is TGTGCCAGCAGCTTTTCCCTCCGGGGCTTCCAAGAGACCCAGTACTTC.

The J gene is TRBJ2-2, the V gene TRBV29-1; 11 nucleotides align to TRBD1. The CDR3 length is 16 residues. The ends lost 6 bases at V and 6 bases at J; junction bases unmatched: 12. CDR1 and CDR2 (germline): SQVTM, ANQGSEA. This chain's CDR3 is CSVSPTGTGGPGELFF. The CDR3 coding sequence is TGCAGCGTATCACCCACCGGGACAGGGGGTCCCGGGGAGCTGTTTTTT.

This chain uses TRBV10-3 with TRBJ2-1; D is possibly TRBD1 (6 bases). Trimming cost V 0 bases and J 4 bases, with 22 bases left between them. CDR3 length equals 19 residues. CDR1 and CDR2 from the germline V gene are ENHRY and SYGVKD. CDR3 protein: CAISESSQMGHDLYNEQFF. The CDR3 nucleotides are TGTGCCATCAGTGAGTCGAGTCAAATGGGACACGACCTATACAATGAGCAGTTCTTC.

The chain employs TRBV5-1 and TRBJ2-3; D remains ambiguous. Germline CDR1 reads SGHRS; CDR2 reads YFSETQ. CDR3 length: 14 amino acids. V shed 3 bases and J shed 0 bases, with 8 bases lying between them. CDR3 region: CASSSWASTDTQYF. The CDR3 DNA is TGCGCCAGCAGCTCCTGGGCAAGCACAGATACGCAGTATTTT.

V is TRBV19 and J is TRBJ1-5, with D possibly TRBD1 on 6 matching bases. Germline lookup yields CDR1 LNHDA and CDR2 SQIVND (reference sequence). This CDR3 has 16 residues. V was cut by 5 bases and J by 4 bases, with 18 bases left in between. The CDR3 nucleotides are TGTGCCAGTAGTGATCTTCCTCGGACAGTTAATCAGCCCCAGCATTTT. As protein: CASSDLPRTVNQPQHF.

This clone appeared once. The chain links TRBV28 to TRBJ2-2; D may be TRBD1 (6 bases). Germline CDR1 and CDR2: MDHEN and SYDVKM. The CDR3 totals 15 residues. V shed 0 bases and J shed 5 bases, with 10 bases lying between them. The CDR3 region is CASSLWGAQTGELFF. CDR3 bases: TGTGCCAGCAGTTTATGGGGGGCTCAGACCGGGGAGCTGTTTTTT.

V is TRBV11-2 and J is TRBJ1-1; the D is unclear. V lost 2 bases, J lost 5 bases, and 12 bases lay in between. CDR3 length: 14 residues. Germline CDR1 reads SGHAT; CDR2 reads FQNNGV. The CDR3: CASSLNGRATEAFF. The DNA for the CDR3 is TGTGCCAGCAGCTTAAACGGCAGAGCTACTGAAGCTTTCTTT.

V and J are TRBV28 and TRBJ2-7; possibly TRBD1 or TRBD2 for D (8 bases each). Trimming removed 3 bases from V and 5 bases from J, with 14 bases in between. The CDR3 loop spans 14 amino acids. Germline V gives CDR1 MDHEN, CDR2 SYDVKM. The CDR3 loop reads CASSFGQGLDEQYF. The DNA for the CDR3 is TGTGCCAGCAGTTTTGGACAGGGACTAGACGAGCAGTACTTC.

The rearrangement joins TRBV10-3 to TRBJ1-2; D ambiguous. There are 14 residues in the CDR3. Trimming removed 4 bases at V and 9 bases at J, with 18 bases between. The germline V gene encodes CDR1 ENHRY and CDR2 SYGVKD. CDR3 region: CAISAPGVLESYTF. CDR3 in DNA: TGTGCCATCAGTGCCCCGGGAGTCCTCGAAAGCTACACCTTC.

The rearrangement joins TRBV9 to TRBJ1-3; a weak D match, TRBD1 (5 bases). Germline V gene lookup returns CDR1 SGDLS and CDR2 YYNGEE. This CDR3 has 16 residues. The V end lost 3 bases, the J end lost 0 bases, and 13 bases lay between the germline ends. The CDR3 nucleotides read TGTGCCAGCAGCGGGGGGGACTTCTCCTCTGGAAACACCATATATTTT. It translates to CASSGGDFSSGNTIYF.

V is TRBV18 and J is TRBJ2-2; D is perhaps TRBD2 (6 bases). With 0 bases removed from V and 8 bases from J, the gap between germline ends came to 16 bases. There are 16 residues in the CDR3. The germline V gene has CDR1 KGHSH and CDR2 LQKENI. CDR3 in DNA: TGTGCCAGCTCACCACCGGAGGGTCCAAATCGTGGGGAGCTGTTTTTT. This gives the protein CASSPPEGPNRGELFF.

The chain employs TRBV11-2 and TRBJ2-7, with TRBD2 identical over 11 bases. Trimming at V came to 4 bases and at J to 4 bases, leaving 3 bases not matched to a gene. The CDR3 has 14 residues. Germline CDR1 and CDR2: SGHAT and FQNNGV. CDR3 amino acids: CASSSTSGGYEQYF. Written as DNA, the CDR3 is TGTGCCAGCAGCTCCACTAGCGGGGGTTACGAGCAGTACTTC.

The chain employs TRBV10-3 and TRBJ1-2, with D tentatively TRBD1 (5 bases). CDR3 size: 14 residues. The V end lost 3 bases, the J end lost 2 bases, and 10 bases lay between the germline ends. The germline gives CDR1 ENHRY, CDR2 SYGVKD. CDR3: CAISEVRDNYGYTF. The CDR3 coding sequence is TGTGCCATCAGTGAAGTCAGGGACAACTATGGCTACACCTTC.

A few counts support this clone. The J gene is TRBJ2-7, the V gene TRBV7-6; no definite D call. The germline V gene encodes CDR1 SGHVS and CDR2 FNYEAQ. V was cut by 6 bases and J by 3 bases, with 15 bases left in between. This CDR3 comprises 14 residues. In DNA form, the CDR3 reads TGTGCCAGCAGAAGGATGGGGAAGTACTACGAGCAGTACTTC. Its protein product is CASRRMGKYYEQYF.

This rearrangement joins TRBV6-5 to TRBJ2-7; D is perhaps TRBD2 (6 bases). This CDR3 comprises 15 residues. Germline-derived CDR1 and CDR2 are MNHEY and SVGAGI. The V end was cut by 4 bases, the J end by 7 bases, with 20 bases between. Here the CDR3 DNA reads TGTGCCAGCAGTTTACCGGGAGAGGGGCCTCGAGAGCAGTACTTC. Translated: CASSLPGEGPREQYF.

The chain links TRBV7-9 to TRBJ2-1, with D uncertain. The CDR3 loop spans 14 amino acids. Trimming pared 3 bases from V and 6 bases from J, leaving 12 bases between. The germline CDR1 and CDR2 sequences are SEHNR and FQNEAQ (reference sequence). CDR3 sequence (DNA): TGTGCCAGCAGCTTGGTCGCCCCCACCAATGAGCAGTTCTTC. Encoded protein: CASSLVAPTNEQFF.

CDR3 nucleotide sequence: TGTGCCAGCAGCTTAGCGCAGGGTGAAGGGACTGAAGCTTTCTTT. This translates into CASSLAQGEGTEAFF. The V call is TRBV7-9, the J call TRBJ1-1, with D perhaps TRBD1 (5 bases). CDR1 SEHNR and CDR2 FQNEAQ come from the germline V gene (reference sequence). V gave up 0 bases and J gave up 5 bases, with 13 bases separating them. The CDR3 loop spans 15 amino acids.

The gene calls are TRBV6-1 and TRBJ2-7, with TRBD1 matching over 8 bases. The germline CDR1 and CDR2 sequences are MNHNS and SASEGT. The CDR3 extends over 14 amino acids. The ends lost 4 bases at V and 3 bases at J; junction bases unmatched: 5. The CDR3 DNA sequence: TGTGCCAGCAGTGTCAGGGGGCGCCTCTACGAGCAGTACTTC. Amino acid sequence: CASSVRGRLYEQYF.

In its sample, this clone was seen once. This chain connects TRBV4-1 to TRBJ2-4; 7 nucleotides match TRBD2. The V gene's germline CDR1 is MGHRA and CDR2 YSYEKL. CDR3 length equals 18 residues. The junction had 8 bases not matched to a gene; V was cut back by 0 bases and J by 0 bases. The CDR3: CASSQESGLAVAKNIQYF. In DNA form, the CDR3 reads TGCGCCAGCAGCCAAGAGTCAGGGCTAGCGGTAGCCAAAAACATTCAGTACTTC.

This clone has just a few counts. V usage is TRBV19 and J usage is TRBJ1-2; 8 nucleotides align to TRBD1. This CDR3 region has 13 residues. V shed 6 bases, J shed 6 bases, and the junction held 6 bases outside the gene matches. Germline loops: CDR1 LNHDA, CDR2 SQIVND (reference sequence). In DNA form, the CDR3 reads TGTGCCAGTAGAACGGACAGGGAGGATGGCTACACCTTC. Amino acid sequence: CASRTDREDGYTF.

This rearrangement joins TRBV19 to TRBJ1-1; D ambiguous. Per the germline V gene, CDR1 is LNHDA and CDR2 is SQIVND (reference sequence). With 5 bases removed from V and 1 base from J, the gap between germline ends came to 8 bases. The CDR3 consists of 13 residues. DNA for the CDR3: TGTGCCAGTAGTGTCACAGCGAACACTGAAGCTTTCTTT. This encodes CASSVTANTEAFF.

This clone was observed a handful of times. CDR3 sequence (DNA): TGTGCCAGCAGCTTAGGGACCGGGACAGGGTTGAATGAGCAGTTCTTC. As protein: CASSLGTGTGLNEQFF. V is TRBV7-9 and J is TRBJ2-1, with 9 positions matching TRBD1. Germline V gene sequence: CDR1 SEHNR, CDR2 FQNEAQ (reference sequence). CDR3 length: 16 residues. Losses at the gene ends were 1 base for V and 7 bases for J; bases not matched to a gene: 8.

The chain couples TRBV28 to TRBJ1-2; TRBD1 aligns across 8 bases. This CDR3 comprises 14 residues. The V gene end was trimmed by 6 bases and the J gene end by 4 bases; junction bases not matched to a gene: 7. The germline CDR1 and CDR2 sequences are MDHEN and SYDVKM. The CDR3 coding sequence is TGTGCCAGCAGCCTCGGACAGGGACCCTATGGCTACACCTTC. The encoded protein is CASSLGQGPYGYTF.